The text below deals with one TCR beta chain. This entry is derived from a study of blood T cell repertoires in COVID-19. About the study: Collection of acute and convalescent COVID-19 samples took place in the United States, Italy and Spain. In each case, the material was cDNA or gDNA derived from T cells, B-cell-depleted T cells, or PBMCs.

How the authors handled the data: The authors estimated nucleated cell counts from reference gene primer amplification. The repertoire was sequenced with immunoSEQ multiplex PCR; TCRdb's copy has only in-frame clones and lacks some. V and J calls and clone size come straight from that table; D and trimming were deduced from the DNA. In the table there are 45,000 to 55,000 clones, around 65% of which are singletons. Source material: peripheral blood. This sequence originates from a woman in her seventies with acute or convalescent COVID-19.

Written as DNA, the CDR3 is TGCGCCAGCAGCCAAGATTGGGGACAGGGGGCAGGCTATGGCTACACCTTC. Translating it yields CASSQDWGQGAGYGYTF. The chain combines TRBV4-1 with TRBJ1-2, with 12 bases fitting TRBD1. V lost 0 bases and J lost 4; bases outside the gene matches: 6. The CDR3 loop spans 17 amino acids. Germline assignment: CDR1 MGHRA and CDR2 YSYEKL.